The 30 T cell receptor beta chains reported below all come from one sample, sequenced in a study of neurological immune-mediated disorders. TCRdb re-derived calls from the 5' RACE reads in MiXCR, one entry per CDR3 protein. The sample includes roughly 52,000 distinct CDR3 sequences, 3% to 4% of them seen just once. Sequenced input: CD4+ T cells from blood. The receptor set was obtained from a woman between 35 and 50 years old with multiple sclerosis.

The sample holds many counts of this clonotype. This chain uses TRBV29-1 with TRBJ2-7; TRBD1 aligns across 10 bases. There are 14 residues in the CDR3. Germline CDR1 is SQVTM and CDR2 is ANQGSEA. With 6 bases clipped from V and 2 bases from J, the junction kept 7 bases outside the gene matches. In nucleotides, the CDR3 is TGCAGCGTATCCACCGGGACAGGGGCCTACGAGCAGTACTTC. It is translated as CSVSTGTGAYEQYF.

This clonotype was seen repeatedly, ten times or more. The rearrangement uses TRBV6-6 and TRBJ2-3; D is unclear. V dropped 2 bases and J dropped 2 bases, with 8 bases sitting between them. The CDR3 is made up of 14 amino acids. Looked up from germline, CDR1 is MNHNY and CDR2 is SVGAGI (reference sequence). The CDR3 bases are TGTGCCAGCAGTTACCTAGTTCCCACAGATACGCAGTATTTT. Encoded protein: CASSYLVPTDTQYF.

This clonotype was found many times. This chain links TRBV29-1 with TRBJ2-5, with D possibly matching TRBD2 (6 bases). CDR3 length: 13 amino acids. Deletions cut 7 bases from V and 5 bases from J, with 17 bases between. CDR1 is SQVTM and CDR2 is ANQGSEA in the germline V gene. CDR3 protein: CSAGRGFRETQYF. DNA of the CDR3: TGCAGCGCCGGCCGGGGGTTTAGGGAGACCCAGTACTTC.

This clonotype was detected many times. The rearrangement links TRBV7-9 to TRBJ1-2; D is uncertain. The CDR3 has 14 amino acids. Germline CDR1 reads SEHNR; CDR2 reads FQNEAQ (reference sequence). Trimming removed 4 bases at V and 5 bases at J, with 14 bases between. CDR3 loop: CASSSLEAGYGYTF. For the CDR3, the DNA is TGTGCCAGCAGCTCCCTCGAAGCGGGATATGGCTACACCTTC.

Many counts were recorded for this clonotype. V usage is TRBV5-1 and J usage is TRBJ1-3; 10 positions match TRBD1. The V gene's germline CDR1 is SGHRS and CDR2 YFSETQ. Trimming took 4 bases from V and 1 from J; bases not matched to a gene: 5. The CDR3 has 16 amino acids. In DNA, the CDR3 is TGCGCCAGCAGCCGGGACAGGGGAGGGTCTGGAAACACCATATATTTT. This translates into CASSRDRGGSGNTIYF.

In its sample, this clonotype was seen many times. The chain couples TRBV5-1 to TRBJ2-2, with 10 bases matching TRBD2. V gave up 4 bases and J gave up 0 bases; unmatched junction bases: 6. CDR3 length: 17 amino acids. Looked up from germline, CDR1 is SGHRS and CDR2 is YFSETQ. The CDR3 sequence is CASSPSSGGANTGELFF. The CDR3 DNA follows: TGCGCCAGCAGCCCGTCTAGCGGGGGTGCGAACACCGGGGAGCTGTTTTTT.

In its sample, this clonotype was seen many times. The CDR3 sequence is CSALTSGLTDTQYF. The CDR3, as DNA: TGCAGCGCGTTGACTAGCGGACTCACAGATACGCAGTATTTT. The chain links TRBV29-1 to TRBJ2-3, with TRBD2 matching over 9 bases. Germline assignment: CDR1 SQVTM and CDR2 ANQGSEA. V lost 7 bases to trimming and J lost 2 bases; unmatched junction nucleotides: 7. The length of the CDR3 is 14 residues.

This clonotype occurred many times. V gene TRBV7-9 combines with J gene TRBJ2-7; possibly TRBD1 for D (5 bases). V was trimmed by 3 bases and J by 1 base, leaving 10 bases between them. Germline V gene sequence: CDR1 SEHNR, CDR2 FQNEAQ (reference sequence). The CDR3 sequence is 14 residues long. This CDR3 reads CASSFRTQSYEQYF. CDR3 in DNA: TGTGCCAGCAGCTTCCGGACACAATCCTACGAGCAGTACTTC.

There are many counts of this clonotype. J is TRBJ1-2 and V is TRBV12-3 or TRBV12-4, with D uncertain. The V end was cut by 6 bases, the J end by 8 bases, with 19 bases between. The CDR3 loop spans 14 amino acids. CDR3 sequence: CASSPSNLGGGYTF. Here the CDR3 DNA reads TGTGCCAGCAGCCCTTCGAACCTTGGTGGCGGCTACACCTTC.

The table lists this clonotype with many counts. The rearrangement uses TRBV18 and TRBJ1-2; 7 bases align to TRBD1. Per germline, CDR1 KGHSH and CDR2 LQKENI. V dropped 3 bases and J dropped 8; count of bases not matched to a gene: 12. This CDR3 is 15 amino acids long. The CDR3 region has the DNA TGTGCCAGCTCACCGGGCATGAGACAGGGTTACGGCTACACCTTC. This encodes CASSPGMRQGYGYTF. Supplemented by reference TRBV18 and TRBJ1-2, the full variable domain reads NAGVMQNPRHLVRRRGQEARLRCSPMKGHSHVYWYRQLPEEGLKFMVYLQKENIIDESGMPKERFSAEFPKEGPSILRIQQVVRGDSAAYFCASSPGMRQGYGYTFGSGTRLTVV.

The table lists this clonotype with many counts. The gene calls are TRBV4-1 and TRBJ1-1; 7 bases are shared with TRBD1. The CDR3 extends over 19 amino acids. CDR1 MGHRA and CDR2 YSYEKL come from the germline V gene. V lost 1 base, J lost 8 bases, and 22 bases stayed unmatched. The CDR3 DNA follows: TGCGCCAGCAGCCAAGGACAGGGAAATAGGAGATTTGATCTACCCGAAGCTTTCTTT. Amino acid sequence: CASSQGQGNRRFDLPEAFF.

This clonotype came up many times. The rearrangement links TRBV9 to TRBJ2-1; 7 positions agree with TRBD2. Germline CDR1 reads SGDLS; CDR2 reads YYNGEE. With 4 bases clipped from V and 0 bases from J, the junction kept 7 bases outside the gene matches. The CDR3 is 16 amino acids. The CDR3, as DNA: TGTGCCAGCAGCCCTATCGCGGGGGTCTCCTACAATGAGCAGTTCTTC. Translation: CASSPIAGVSYNEQFF.

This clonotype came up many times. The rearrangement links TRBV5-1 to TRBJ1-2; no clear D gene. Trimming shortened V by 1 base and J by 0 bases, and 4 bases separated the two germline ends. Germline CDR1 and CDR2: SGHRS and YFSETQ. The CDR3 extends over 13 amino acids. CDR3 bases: TGCGCCAGCAGCTTGTTACCTAACTATGGCTACACCTTC. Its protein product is CASSLLPNYGYTF.

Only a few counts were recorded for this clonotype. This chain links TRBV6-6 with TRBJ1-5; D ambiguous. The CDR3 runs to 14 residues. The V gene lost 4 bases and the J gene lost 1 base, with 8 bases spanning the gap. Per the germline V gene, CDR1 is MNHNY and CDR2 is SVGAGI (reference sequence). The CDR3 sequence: CASSSRSSNQPQHF. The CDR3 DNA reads TGTGCCAGCAGTTCCAGGAGCAGCAATCAGCCCCAGCATTTT.

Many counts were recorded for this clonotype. The CDR3, as DNA: TGTGCCAGTGTTAGATGGACAGGTGTTGAGGATGGCTACACCTTC. It specifies CASVRWTGVEDGYTF. The chain couples TRBV2 to TRBJ1-2; TRBD1 matches at 7 bases. Germline V lookup: CDR1 SNHLY, CDR2 FYNNEI. There are 15 residues in the CDR3. V lost 9 bases and J lost 6; bases outside the gene matches: 16.

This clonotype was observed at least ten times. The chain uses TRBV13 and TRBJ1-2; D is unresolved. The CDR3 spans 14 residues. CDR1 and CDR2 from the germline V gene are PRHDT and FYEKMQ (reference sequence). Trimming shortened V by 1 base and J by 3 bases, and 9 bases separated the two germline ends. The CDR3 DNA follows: TGTGCCAGCAGCTTAGTTTTCCGGGACTATGGCTACACCTTC. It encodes CASSLVFRDYGYTF.

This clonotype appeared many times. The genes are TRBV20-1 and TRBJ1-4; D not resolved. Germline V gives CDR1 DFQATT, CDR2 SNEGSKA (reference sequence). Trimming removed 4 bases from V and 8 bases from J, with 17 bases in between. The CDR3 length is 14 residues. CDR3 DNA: TGCAGTGCTAATCAGGACGGACGAGGGGAAAAACTGTTTTTT. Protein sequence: CSANQDGRGEKLFF.

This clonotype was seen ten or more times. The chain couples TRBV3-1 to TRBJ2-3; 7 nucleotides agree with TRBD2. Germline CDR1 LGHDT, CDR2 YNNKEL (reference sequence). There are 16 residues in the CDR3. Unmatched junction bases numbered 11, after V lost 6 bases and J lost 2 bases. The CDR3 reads CASSQRLADYTDTQYF. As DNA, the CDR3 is TGTGCCAGCAGTCAAAGACTAGCAGATTACACAGATACGCAGTATTTT.

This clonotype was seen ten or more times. This CDR3 reads CASSFQLAGGSYYEQYF. The DNA for the CDR3 is TGTGCCAGCAGCTTCCAACTAGCGGGGGGATCCTACTACGAGCAGTACTTC. The chain carries TRBV5-4 and TRBJ2-7, with 12 positions matching TRBD2. CDR1 is SGHNT, CDR2 YYREEE, per germline (reference sequence). The CDR3 is 17 amino acids. V shed 2 bases and J 3 bases; nucleotides not matched to a gene: 9.

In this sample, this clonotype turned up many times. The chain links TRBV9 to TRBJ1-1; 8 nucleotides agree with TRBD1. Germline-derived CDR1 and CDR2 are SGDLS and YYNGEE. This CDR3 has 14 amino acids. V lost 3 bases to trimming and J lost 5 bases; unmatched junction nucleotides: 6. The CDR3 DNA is TGTGCCAGCAGCGCCGACAGGGGAGGAACTGAAGCTTTCTTT. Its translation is CASSADRGGTEAFF.

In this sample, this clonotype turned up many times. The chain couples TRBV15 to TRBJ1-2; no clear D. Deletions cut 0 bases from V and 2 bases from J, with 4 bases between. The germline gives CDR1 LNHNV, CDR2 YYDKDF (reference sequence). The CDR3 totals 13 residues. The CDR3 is CATSRDLNYGYTF. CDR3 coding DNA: TGTGCCACCAGCAGAGATCTCAACTATGGCTACACCTTC.

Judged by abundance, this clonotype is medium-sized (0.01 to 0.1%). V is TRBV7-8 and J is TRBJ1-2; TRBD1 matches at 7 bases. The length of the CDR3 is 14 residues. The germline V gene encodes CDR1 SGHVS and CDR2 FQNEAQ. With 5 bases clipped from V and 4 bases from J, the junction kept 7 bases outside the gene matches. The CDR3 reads CASSPTGQSYGYTF. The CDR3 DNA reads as TGTGCCAGCAGCCCTACGGGACAGTCCTATGGCTACACCTTC.

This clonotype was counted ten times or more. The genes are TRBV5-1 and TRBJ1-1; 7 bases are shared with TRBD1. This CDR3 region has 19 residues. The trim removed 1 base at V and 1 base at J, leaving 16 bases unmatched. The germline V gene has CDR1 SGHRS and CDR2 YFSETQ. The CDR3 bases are TGCGCCAGCAGCTTGACCCGGGACAGCAAGCTTTATTCGAACACTGAAGCTTTCTTT. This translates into CASSLTRDSKLYSNTEAFF.

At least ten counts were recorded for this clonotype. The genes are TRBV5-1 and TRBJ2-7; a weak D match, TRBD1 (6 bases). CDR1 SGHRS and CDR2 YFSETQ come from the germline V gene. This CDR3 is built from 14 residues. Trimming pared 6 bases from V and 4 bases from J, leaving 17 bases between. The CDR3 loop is CASTVITGSYEQYF. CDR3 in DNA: TGCGCCAGCACGGTGATAACAGGGTCGTACGAGCAGTACTTC. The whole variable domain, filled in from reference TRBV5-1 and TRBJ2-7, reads KAGVTQTPRYLIKTRGQQVTLSCSPISGHRSVSWYQQTPGQGLQFLFEYFSETQRNKGNFPGRFSGRQFSNSRSEMNVSTLELGDSALYLCASTVITGSYEQYFGPGTRLTVT.

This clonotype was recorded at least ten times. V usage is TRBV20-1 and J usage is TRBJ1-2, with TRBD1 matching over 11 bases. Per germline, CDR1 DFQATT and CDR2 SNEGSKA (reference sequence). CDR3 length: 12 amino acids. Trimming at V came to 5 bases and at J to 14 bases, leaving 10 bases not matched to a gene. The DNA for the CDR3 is TGCAGTGCTCATTATCTCGGGACAGGGGGTACCTTC. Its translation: CSAHYLGTGGTF.

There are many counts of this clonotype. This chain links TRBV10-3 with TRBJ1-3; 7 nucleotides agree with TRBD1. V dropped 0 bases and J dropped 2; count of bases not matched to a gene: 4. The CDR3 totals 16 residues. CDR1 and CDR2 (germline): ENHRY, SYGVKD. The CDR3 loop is CAISESRGTAGNTIYF. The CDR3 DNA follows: TGTGCCATCAGTGAGTCGAGGGGGACAGCTGGAAACACCATATATTTT.

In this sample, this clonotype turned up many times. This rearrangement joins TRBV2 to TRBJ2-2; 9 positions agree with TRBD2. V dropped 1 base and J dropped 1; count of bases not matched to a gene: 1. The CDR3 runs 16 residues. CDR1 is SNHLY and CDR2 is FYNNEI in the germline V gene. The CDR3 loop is CASSEGAGGNTGELFF. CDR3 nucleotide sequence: TGTGCCAGCAGTGAAGGAGCGGGGGGGAACACCGGGGAGCTGTTTTTT.

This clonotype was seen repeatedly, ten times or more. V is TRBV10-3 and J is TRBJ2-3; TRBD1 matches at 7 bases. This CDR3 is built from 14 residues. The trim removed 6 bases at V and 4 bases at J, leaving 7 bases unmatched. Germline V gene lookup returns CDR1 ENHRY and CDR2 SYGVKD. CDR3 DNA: TGTGCCATCAGCCTCGACAGGGCGGCAGATACGCAGTATTTT. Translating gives CAISLDRAADTQYF.

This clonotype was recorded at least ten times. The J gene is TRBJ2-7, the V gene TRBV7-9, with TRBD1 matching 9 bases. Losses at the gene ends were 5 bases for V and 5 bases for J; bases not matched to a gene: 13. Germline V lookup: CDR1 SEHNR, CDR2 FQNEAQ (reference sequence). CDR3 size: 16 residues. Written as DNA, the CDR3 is TGTGCCAGCAGCCCGCGGCCCGGGACAGGGATCAACGAGCAGTACTTC. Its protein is CASSPRPGTGINEQYF.

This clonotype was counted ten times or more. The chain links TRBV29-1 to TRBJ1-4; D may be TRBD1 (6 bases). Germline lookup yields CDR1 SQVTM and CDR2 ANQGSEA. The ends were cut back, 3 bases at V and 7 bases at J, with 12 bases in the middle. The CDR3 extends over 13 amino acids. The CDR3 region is CSVEQGISEKLFF. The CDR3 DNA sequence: TGCAGCGTTGAGCAGGGGATTTCTGAAAAACTGTTTTTT.